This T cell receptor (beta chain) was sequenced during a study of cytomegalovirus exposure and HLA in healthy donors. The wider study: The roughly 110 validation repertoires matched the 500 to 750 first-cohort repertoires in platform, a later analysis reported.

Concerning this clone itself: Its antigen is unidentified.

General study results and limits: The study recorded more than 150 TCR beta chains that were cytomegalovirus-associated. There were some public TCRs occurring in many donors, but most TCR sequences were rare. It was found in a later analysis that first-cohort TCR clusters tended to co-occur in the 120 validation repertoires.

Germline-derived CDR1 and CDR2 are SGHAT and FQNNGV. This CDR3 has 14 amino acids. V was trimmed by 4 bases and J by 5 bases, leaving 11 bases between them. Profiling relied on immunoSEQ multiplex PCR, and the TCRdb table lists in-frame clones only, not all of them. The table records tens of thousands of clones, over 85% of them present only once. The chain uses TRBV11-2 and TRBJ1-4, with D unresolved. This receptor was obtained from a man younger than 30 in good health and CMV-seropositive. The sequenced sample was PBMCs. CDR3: CASSSILLNEKLFF. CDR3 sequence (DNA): TGTGCCAGCAGCTCTATTCTGCTAAATGAAAAACTGTTTTTT.